Listed below are T cell receptor beta chains from one sample, sequenced in a study of identical twins' blood T cells. TCRdb passed the 5' RACE reads through MiXCR, listing each CDR3 protein once. Of roughly 340,000 distinct CDR3 sequences in the sample, approximately 30% were seen once. The sequenced sample was PBMCs. The receptor source for this set is a woman between 18 and 55 years old in good health. Both conserved end residues are part of each CDR3.

>13|TRBV20-1|TRBJ2-5
CSARDPHRETQYF
>15|TRBV18|TRBJ1-1
CASSPQGSVNTEAFF
>14|TRBV3-1|TRBJ2-2
CASSQEIHTGELFF
>14|TRBV7-2|TRBJ1-6
CASSFREGNSPLHF
>14|TRBV6-2/TRBV6-3|TRBJ2-1
CASSYSTLASEQFF
>14|TRBV15|TRBJ1-1
CATSRDQMNTEAFF
>14|TRBV6-5|TRBJ1-3
CAISSSGVGNTIYF
>15|TRBV6-1|TRBJ1-6
CASTPSGGVNSPLHF
>15|TRBV10-3|TRBJ1-1
CAITPTGTSYTEAFF
>16|TRBV11-2|TRBJ1-1
CASSFASGGRGTEAFF
>14|TRBV28|TRBJ1-5
CASSSHASNQPQHF
>14|TRBV27|TRBJ1-1
CASSLLERNTEAFF
>17|TRBV9|TRBJ2-2
CAGSARLAGVETGELFF
>17|TRBV6-1|TRBJ1-4
CASSEAGTGLRNEKLFF
>15|TRBV29-1|TRBJ2-2
CSAAAYRGRTGELFF
>16|TRBV19|TRBJ2-2
CASSVPASGPPGELFF
>14|TRBV20-1|TRBJ2-3
CSAPGSYRWDTQYF
>13|TRBV20-1|TRBJ1-1
CSARSEMNTEAFF
>13|TRBV19|TRBJ1-5
CASWGNSNQPQHF
>13|TRBV12-3/TRBV12-4|TRBJ1-1
CASSLGPGTEAFF
>8|TRBV29-1|TRBJ1-2
CSSGGYTF
>15|TRBV20-1|TRBJ2-4
CSALDRARAKNIQYF
>15|TRBV9|TRBJ1-1
CASSPPLGTNTEAFF
>14|TRBV5-1|TRBJ2-1
CASSLGTGTDEQFF
>12|TRBV20-1|TRBJ2-5
CSAAGQGETQYF
>15|TRBV10-3|TRBJ1-5
CAISEEGGSNQPQHF
>15|TRBV28|TRBJ2-2
CASNQNVLNTGELFF
>12|TRBV6-1|TRBJ2-3
CASSTLAGVPYF
>14|TRBV27|TRBJ2-7
CASSLGRQGPEQYF
>14|TRBV5-1|TRBJ1-2
CASSSGQGPYGYTF
>15|TRBV29-1|TRBJ2-1
CSVGGSASSYNEQFF
>15|TRBV5-1|TRBJ2-3
CASSLAAGFPDTQYF
>17|TRBV20-1|TRBJ1-4
CSARKERPGLVNEKLFF
>13|TRBV7-2|TRBJ2-7
CASSSRDRDRQYF
>14|TRBV7-9|TRBJ1-3
CASSPRSGAGTIYF
>14|TRBV18|TRBJ2-1
CASSIASGYNEQFF
>14|TRBV6-5|TRBJ2-1
CASTSGSSYNEQFF
>14|TRBV19|TRBJ1-1
CASSMGTENTEALF
>15|TRBV29-1|TRBJ2-1
CSVLGLADSYNEQFF
>15|TRBV11-2|TRBJ1-2
CASSPKTGNNYGFTF
>16|TRBV11-2|TRBJ2-3
CASSETRSGGTDTQYF
>14|TRBV20-1|TRBJ1-4
CSARDDRGGEKLFF
>13|TRBV20-1|TRBJ1-1
CSARDSGSTEAFF
>15|TRBV7-2|TRBJ1-2
CASSLGPGASYGYTF
>18|TRBV7-9|TRBJ2-2
CASSLALAGVTNTGELFF
>17|TRBV6-2/TRBV6-3|TRBJ1-5
CASSYFQILYSSQPQHF
>13|TRBV18|TRBJ1-2
CASSPWVDDGYTF
>17|TRBV9|TRBJ1-3
CASSVSQQGAYGNTIYF
>15|TRBV7-9|TRBJ2-5
CASSPKRDFQETQYF
>13|TRBV13|TRBJ1-1
CASSPGRLVGAFF
>12|TRBV19|TRBJ1-5
CASSLAVQPQHF